The 32 T cell receptor beta chains listed next were all sequenced from one sample in a study of Ad26.COV2.S vaccination and SARS-CoV-2 variants. Sequencing used immunoSEQ multiplex PCR; TCRdb keeps in-frame clones, though not all of them. The data hold some 480,000 clones, with about 83% observed a single time. The treatment denotes: some 20 received Ad26.COV2.S at low or high dose, single or two shots; 5 received placebo; per-sample allocation not given. The samples date from day 63 after the first vaccine or placebo injection. The sample in question was peripheral blood, obtained in a trial of Ad26.COV2.S vaccine versus placebo. The receptors here all came from a person between 18 and 65 years old who received the Ad26.COV2.S COVID-19 vaccine or a placebo.

The chain couples TRBV3-1 (or the pseudogene TRBV3-2) to TRBJ1-5; D not certain. Trimming pared 0 bases from V and 3 bases from J, leaving 0 bases between. Per the germline V gene, CDR1 is LGHDT and CDR2 is YNNKEL (reference sequence). The CDR3 runs 12 residues. The CDR3 sequence is CASSQDNQPQHF. CDR3 bases: TGTGCCAGCAGCCAAGACAATCAGCCCCAGCATTTT.

The chain employs TRBV7-8 and TRBJ2-7; the D is unclear. Germline lookup yields CDR1 SGHVS and CDR2 FQNEAQ. The V gene lost 5 bases and the J gene lost 7 bases, with 15 bases spanning the gap. The CDR3 has 13 amino acids. This CDR3 is CASSRTLREEQYF. CDR3 DNA: TGTGCCAGCAGCCGTACGCTCCGTGAGGAGCAGTACTTC.

The rearrangement links TRBV20-1 to TRBJ2-7, with TRBD2 identical over 8 bases. Germline values: CDR1 DFQATT, CDR2 SNEGSKA (reference sequence). This CDR3 has 14 residues. V lost 6 bases and J lost 0; bases outside the gene matches: 7. CDR3 coding DNA: TGCAGTGCGAGTCGACTAGCGCTCTCCTACGAGCAGTACTTC. Encoded protein: CSASRLALSYEQYF.

In this sample, this clone turned up once. The rearrangement joins TRBV6-2 or TRBV6-3 to TRBJ1-5; no clear D. There are 15 residues in the CDR3. Per germline, CDR1 MNHEY and CDR2 SVGEGT. Deletions cut 0 bases from V and 4 bases from J, with 10 bases between. In DNA form, the CDR3 reads TGTGCCAGCAGTTACTCCCGTTTAAAGAATCAGCCCCAGCATTTT. Encoded protein: CASSYSRLKNQPQHF.

There are a few counts of this clone. The chain employs TRBV19 and TRBJ2-7; 9 nucleotides match TRBD1. Germline V gene sequence: CDR1 LNHDA, CDR2 SQIVND (reference sequence). The CDR3 runs 15 residues. J lost 4 bases, V lost 5 bases, and 9 bases had no gene match. The CDR3 DNA is TGTGCCAGTAGTTTAATTGCGGGACAGGGATACGAGCAGTACTTC. It yields the protein CASSLIAGQGYEQYF.

Only one count was recorded for this clone. The chain recombines TRBV11-3 with TRBJ2-5; 9 bases align to TRBD1. V trimming: 6 bases; J trimming: 4 bases; junction bases outside the gene matches: 6. The CDR3 length is 14 residues. The V gene's germline CDR1 is SGHNT and CDR2 YENEEA. The CDR3 bases are TGTGCCAGCAGTAGATCGGGACAGGGAGAGACCCAGTACTTC. Protein sequence: CASSRSGQGETQYF.

The chain combines TRBV15 with TRBJ1-1; D not resolved. The CDR3 consists of 13 residues. Deletions cut 8 bases from V and 1 base from J, with 11 bases between. Germline V gives CDR1 LNHNV, CDR2 YYDKDF (reference sequence). The DNA of the CDR3 is TGTGCCACCCGGGCGGGCCCGAACACTGAAGCTTTCTTT. Translation: CATRAGPNTEAFF. Combining the CDR3 with reference TRBV15 and TRBJ1-1 gives the whole variable domain DAMVIQNPRYQVTQFGKPVTLSCSQTLNHNVMYWYQQKSSQAPKLLFHYYDKDFNNEADTPDNFQSRRPNTSFCFLDIRSPGLGDTAMYLCATRAGPNTEAFFGQGTRLTVV.

This clone was detected only a few times. This rearrangement joins TRBV19 to TRBJ1-2, with a weak D call TRBD1 (5 bases). Per the germline V gene, CDR1 is LNHDA and CDR2 is SQIVND (reference sequence). V lost 1 base and J lost 7, with 10 bases in between. The CDR3 contains 13 residues. The CDR3 sequence is CASSIGAGSGYTF. The CDR3 nucleotides read TGTGCCAGTAGTATAGGTGCAGGGAGTGGCTACACCTTC.

V and J are TRBV3-1 (or the pseudogene TRBV3-2) and TRBJ1-2; D remains ambiguous. The CDR3 sequence is 13 residues long. Germline CDR1 and CDR2: LGHDT and YNNKEL (reference sequence). V lost 3 bases and J lost 7, with 12 bases in between. CDR3 sequence reads: CASSHRALGGYTF. CDR3 bases: TGTGCCAGCAGCCACCGAGCCCTGGGTGGCTACACCTTC.

This sequence joins TRBV6-5 and TRBJ2-3; weak D call: TRBD2 (6 bases). V shed 10 bases and J shed 6 bases, with 23 bases lying between them. The CDR3 totals 15 residues. The V gene's germline CDR1 is MNHEY and CDR2 SVGAGI. CDR3 region: CATNPRAGSSDTQYF. The CDR3, as DNA: TGTGCCACCAACCCGAGGGCGGGAAGTTCGGATACGCAGTATTTT.

This rearrangement joins TRBV4-2 to TRBJ2-2; TRBD2 matches 7 bases. There are 18 residues in the CDR3. Germline lookup yields CDR1 LGHNA and CDR2 YNFKEQ. J gave up 7 bases and V 0 bases, and 14 bases lay outside the gene matches. CDR3 region: CASSQEGPGLPLGGELFF. In DNA, the CDR3 is TGTGCCAGCAGCCAAGAGGGCCCGGGACTACCTTTAGGCGGGGAGCTGTTTTTT.

The chain carries TRBV5-1 and TRBJ2-1, with TRBD2 identical over 14 bases. Trimming took 6 bases from V and 1 from J; bases not matched to a gene: 9. This CDR3 spans 18 amino acids. CDR1 and CDR2 (germline): SGHRS, YFSETQ. CDR3 bases: TGCGCCAGCAAGCGTGGACTAGCGGGAGGTGCGTCCTACAATGAGCAGTTCTTC. Its translation: CASKRGLAGGASYNEQFF.

The CDR3 region has the DNA TGCGCCAGCAGCTGGGGGACGGGGACCTACGAGCAGTACTTC. Amino acids: CASSWGTGTYEQYF. The rearrangement uses TRBV5-1 and TRBJ2-7, with D possibly called TRBD1 or TRBD2 (5 bases each). Looked up from germline, CDR1 is SGHRS and CDR2 is YFSETQ. Deletions cut 3 bases from V and 2 bases from J, with 12 bases between. The length of the CDR3 is 14 residues.

The rearrangement links TRBV5-1 to TRBJ2-7; D remains ambiguous. From germline, CDR1 is SGHRS and CDR2 YFSETQ. The CDR3 runs to 12 residues. V lost 0 bases and J 10 bases, leaving 11 bases between the germline ends. CDR3 amino acids: CASSLDAVIQYF. CDR3 in DNA: TGCGCCAGCAGCTTGGACGCCGTGATACAGTACTTC.

The chain employs TRBV30 and TRBJ2-7; tentatively, D is TRBD1 (6 bases). Germline-derived CDR1 and CDR2 are GTSNPN and SVGIG (reference sequence). The ends were cut back, 0 bases at V and 6 bases at J, with 15 bases in the middle. The CDR3 is made up of 14 amino acids. The DNA for the CDR3 is TGTGCCTGGAGTGTGGCAGGGGCTTTGGGCGAGCAGTACTTC. Protein sequence: CAWSVAGALGEQYF.

The chain has TRBV7-2 and TRBJ1-4; D unclear. Trimming cost V 1 base and J 4 bases, with 13 bases left between them. CDR1 SGHTA and CDR2 FQGNSA come from the germline V gene. The CDR3 is made up of 16 amino acids. This CDR3 reads CASSLVSGSFNEKLFF. The CDR3 coding sequence is TGTGCCAGCAGCTTAGTTAGTGGGAGCTTTAATGAAAAACTGTTTTTT. Full variable domain (rest looked up from reference TRBV7-2 and TRBJ1-4): GAGVSQSPSNKVTEKGKDVELRCDPISGHTALYWYRQSLGQGLEFLIYFQGNSAPDKSGLPSDRFSAERTGGSVSTLTIQRTQQEDSAVYLCASSLVSGSFNEKLFFGSGTQLSVL.

The chain combines TRBV5-1 with TRBJ1-3; D ambiguous. Germline loops: CDR1 SGHRS, CDR2 YFSETQ. V dropped 4 bases and J dropped 0 bases, with 17 bases sitting between them. The CDR3 spans 17 residues. This CDR3 reads CASSPLATVSSGNTIYF. The DNA for the CDR3 is TGCGCCAGCAGCCCCCTGGCAACGGTCTCCTCTGGAAACACCATATATTTT.

The chain joins TRBV5-1 to TRBJ1-2; no clear D gene. The germline V gene has CDR1 SGHRS and CDR2 YFSETQ. V dropped 4 bases and J dropped 0 bases, with 10 bases sitting between them. This CDR3 contains 14 residues. As DNA, the CDR3 is TGCGCCAGCAGCCAAGAACCGACTAACTATGGCTACACCTTC. The encoded protein is CASSQEPTNYGYTF.

The chain recombines TRBV29-1 with TRBJ1-2, with TRBD1 identical over 7 bases. V was clipped by 1 base and J by 7 bases; unmatched bases: 12. Per germline, CDR1 SQVTM and CDR2 ANQGSEA. The CDR3 loop spans 15 amino acids. The CDR3 loop reads CSVEVFGRGRRGYTF. The CDR3, as DNA: TGCAGCGTTGAAGTTTTCGGGAGGGGGCGTCGTGGCTACACCTTC.

The chain carries TRBV6-2 or TRBV6-3 and TRBJ2-7; D may correspond to TRBD1 or TRBD2 (6 bases each). Trimming cost V 0 bases and J 6 bases, with 9 bases left between them. This CDR3 contains 13 residues. Germline V CDR1 and CDR2: MNHEY, SVGEGT. CDR3 in DNA: TGTGCCAGCAGTTACTCACGGGGGCGCGAGCAGTACTTC. Amino acid sequence: CASSYSRGREQYF.

The gene calls are TRBV27 and TRBJ2-2, with D tentatively TRBD1 or TRBD2 (5 bases each). CDR1 and CDR2 from the germline V gene are MNHEY and SMNVEV (reference sequence). The V and J ends lost 2 bases and 3 bases respectively, with 13 bases between them. The CDR3 loop spans 16 amino acids. CDR3 region: CASSLRDGIHTGELFF. CDR3 in DNA: TGTGCCAGCAGTTTACGGGACGGGATCCACACCGGGGAGCTGTTTTTT.

V gene TRBV7-9 combines with J gene TRBJ1-2; 10 bases line up with TRBD1. This CDR3 has 17 amino acids. From germline, CDR1 is SEHNR and CDR2 FQNEAQ (reference sequence). V lost 6 bases and J lost 0; bases outside the gene matches: 10. The CDR3 spells CASRPPGQGTANYGYTF. CDR3 sequence (DNA): TGTGCCAGCAGACCACCGGGACAGGGGACTGCTAACTATGGCTACACCTTC.

The gene calls are TRBV19 and TRBJ2-2; D is unresolved. Trimming pared 11 bases from V and 0 bases from J, leaving 10 bases between. Germline-derived CDR1 and CDR2 are LNHDA and SQIVND (reference sequence). The CDR3 spans 13 residues. In nucleotides, the CDR3 is TGTGCCTCCCGGCCTGCGAACACCGGGGAGCTGTTTTTT. This sequence encodes CASRPANTGELFF.

V gene TRBV19 combines with J gene TRBJ1-2; D is possibly TRBD1 (6 bases). CDR3 length equals 13 residues. Trimming shortened V by 3 bases and J by 8 bases, and 13 bases separated the two germline ends. Germline V gene data show CDR1 as LNHDA and CDR2 as SQIVND (reference sequence). CDR3 nucleotides: TGTGCCAGTAGTATCGGGGGCCTGGGGGGCTACACCTTC. Residues: CASSIGGLGGYTF.

The chain recombines TRBV5-6 with TRBJ1-2; D unresolved. Deletions cut 1 base from V and 8 bases from J, with 15 bases between. The V gene's germline CDR1 is SGHDT and CDR2 YYEEEE. CDR3 size: 14 residues. CDR3 loop: CASSLRRGGSGYTF. CDR3 sequence (DNA): TGTGCCAGCAGCTTGCGTCGGGGAGGCAGCGGCTACACCTTC.

This chain connects TRBV24-1 to TRBJ1-1; D is ambiguous. Germline values: CDR1 KGHDR, CDR2 SFDVKD. The CDR3 runs to 15 residues. V lost 3 bases to trimming and J lost 4 bases, with 14 bases between them. In DNA, the CDR3 is TGTGCCACCAGTGATCGAAGGTCGCCGGGCACTGAAGCTTTCTTT. It encodes CATSDRRSPGTEAFF.

V usage is TRBV2 and J usage is TRBJ2-5; D is possibly TRBD1 (6 bases). Trimming took 6 bases from V and 4 from J, leaving 15 bases between them. From germline, CDR1 is SNHLY and CDR2 FYNNEI. The CDR3 covers 14 residues. The CDR3 region is CASSYGKGGETQYF. DNA for the CDR3: TGTGCCAGCAGCTACGGGAAAGGGGGAGAGACCCAGTACTTC.

J is TRBJ2-7 and V is TRBV9, with TRBD1 as a possible D gene (6 bases). Germline V gives CDR1 SGDLS, CDR2 YYNGEE. V dropped 0 bases and J dropped 1 base, with 11 bases sitting between them. The CDR3 covers 15 residues. DNA of the CDR3: TGTGCCAGCAGCGTAGAGGGGGTAACTTCCTACGAGCAGTACTTC. Translating it yields CASSVEGVTSYEQYF.

The chain recombines TRBV19 with TRBJ2-5; 8 bases align to TRBD1. V trimming: 1 base; J trimming: 4 bases; junction bases outside the gene matches: 8. Per germline, CDR1 LNHDA and CDR2 SQIVND (reference sequence). The CDR3 is made up of 16 amino acids. The CDR3 loop reads CASSIVFSGGSETQYF. DNA of the CDR3: TGTGCCAGTAGTATAGTTTTTTCAGGGGGCTCAGAGACCCAGTACTTC.

V usage is TRBV7-2 and J usage is TRBJ1-1; D unclear. CDR1 is SGHTA, CDR2 FQGNSA, per germline. This CDR3 is built from 14 residues. V lost 4 bases to trimming and J lost 2 bases, with 11 bases between them. CDR3 amino acids: CASSSWGANTEAFF. The CDR3 nucleotides read TGTGCCAGCAGCTCTTGGGGTGCAAACACTGAAGCTTTCTTT.

This chain links TRBV7-2 with TRBJ1-3; TRBD1 is a possible D gene (5 bases). Trimming took 3 bases from V and 9 from J, leaving 12 bases between them. The germline CDR1 and CDR2 sequences are SGHTA and FQGNSA. The CDR3 length is 13 residues. CDR3 sequence (DNA): TGTGCCAGCAGCTTGGCCTGGGACGGCACCATATATTTT. Its translation is CASSLAWDGTIYF.

The chain joins TRBV28 to TRBJ2-3; the D gene is possibly TRBD2 (5 bases). V dropped 7 bases and J dropped 0 bases, with 14 bases sitting between them. This CDR3 has 15 residues. The germline V gene has CDR1 MDHEN and CDR2 SYDVKM. The CDR3 reads CASTAGDTSTDTQYF. The CDR3, as DNA: TGTGCCAGCACTGCGGGTGACACTAGCACAGATACGCAGTATTTT.